This T cell receptor (beta chain) stems from a study of shared clonotypes between healthy human individuals. About the study: Contributing individuals were a couple of females and three males aged 18 to 49. Study results and caveats: Across a handful of donors, naive CD4 shared roughly 5.1%, naive CD8 under 4%, memory CD4 approximately 2.5%, memory CD8 approximately 0.4%.

Replicate sorted-subset PCRs were loaded with roughly 190 ng DNA, 29,000 or so T cell genomes. The table came from immunoSEQ multiplex PCR; TCRdb's copy has only in-frame clones and leaves some out. This sample has about 2.3 million clones, with approximately 90% found just once. Deletions cut 0 bases from V and 6 bases from J, with 12 bases between. CDR3 size: 15 residues. Germline assignment: CDR1 LGHNA and CDR2 YNFKEQ. This clone was found a few times. Antigen unknown. The source material was naive CD4+ T cells from PBMCs. Sample subset: CD45RA+ positively selected. This rearrangement joins TRBV4-2 to TRBJ1-5; D remains ambiguous. The clonotype was recovered from a man between 18 and 29 years old in good health. Some clones in this sample may be carry-over from other donors' samples. The CDR3, as DNA: TGTGCCAGCAGCCAAGACGGGCGGTTGGGTCAGCCCCAGCATTTT. Encoded protein: CASSQDGRLGQPQHF.